This paragraph covers one T cell receptor (beta chain) sequence. Its target is not known. Amplification used 60 Vbeta primers and 13 Jbeta primers. Assay: immunoSEQ multiplex PCR; the TCRdb copy retains only in-frame clones and omits some. The sample holds around 67,000 clones, roughly 74% seen once. The entry originates in a study of cytomegalovirus exposure and HLA in healthy donors. The study's findings and limits: Researchers reported from a later analysis that most CMV-associated TCR beta chains appeared HLA-restricted.

Germline trimming cut 2 bases from V and 3 bases from J; bases unmatched to any gene: 12. CDR3 length equals 18 residues. Looked up from germline, CDR1 is LGHNA and CDR2 is YNFKEQ. Sample: PBMCs. This sequence was found in a man aged 18-30 years in good health and CMV-seropositive. The chain combines TRBV4-2 with TRBJ2-3; 9 bases fit TRBD2. The CDR3 DNA reads as TGTGCCAGCAGCCAAAATGAGGGGCGGGGGGGCCGGACAGATACGCAGTATTTT. This translates into CASSQNEGRGGRTDTQYF.